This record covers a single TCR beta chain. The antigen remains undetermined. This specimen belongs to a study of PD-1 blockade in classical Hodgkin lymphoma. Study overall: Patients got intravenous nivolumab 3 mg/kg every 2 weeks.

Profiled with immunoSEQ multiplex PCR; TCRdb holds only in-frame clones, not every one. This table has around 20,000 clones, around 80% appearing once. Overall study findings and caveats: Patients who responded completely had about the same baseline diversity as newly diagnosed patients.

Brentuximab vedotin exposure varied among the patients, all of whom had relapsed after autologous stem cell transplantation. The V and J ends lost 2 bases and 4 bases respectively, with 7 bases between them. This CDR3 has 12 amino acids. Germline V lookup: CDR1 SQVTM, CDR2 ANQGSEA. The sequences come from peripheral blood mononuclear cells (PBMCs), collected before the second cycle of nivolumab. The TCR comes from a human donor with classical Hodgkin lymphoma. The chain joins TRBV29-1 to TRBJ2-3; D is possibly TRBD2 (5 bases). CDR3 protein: CSVEILADTQYF. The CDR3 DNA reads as TGCAGCGTTGAAATACTAGCAGATACGCAGTATTTT.